A single sample is the source of the 4 T cell receptor beta chains below, sequenced in a study of T cell changes during pregnancy in multiple sclerosis. Some clones are missing from TCRdb's copy, which holds only in-frame ones; the method was immunoSEQ multiplex PCR. Of roughly 52,000 clones in the sample, approximately 90% were seen once. The sample was CD4+ T cells from peripheral blood mononuclear cells, taken in the first trimester of pregnancy. Source of these receptors: a female donor with multiple sclerosis, enrolled in a pregnancy study.

V gene TRBV30 combines with J gene TRBJ1-1; tentative D call: TRBD1 (6 bases). Germline V lookup: CDR1 GTSNPN, CDR2 SVGIG (reference sequence). The CDR3 extends over 13 amino acids. The ends were cut back, 8 bases at V and 5 bases at J, with 18 bases in the middle. The CDR3 DNA reads TGTGCCGGCCAAAGTGGGGGCGGGACTGAAGCTTTCTTT. It encodes CAGQSGGGTEAFF.

The chain employs TRBV6-6 and TRBJ1-6; the match to TRBD1 covers 7 bases. The J segment lost 12 bases and the V segment lost 5 bases, leaving 4 bases of the junction unmatched. This CDR3 contains 12 residues. CDR1 is MNHNY and CDR2 is SVGAGI in the germline V gene (reference sequence). Here the CDR3 DNA reads TGTGCCAGCAGTCGACAGGGATTACCCCTCCACTTT. Translation gives CASSRQGLPLHF.

The chain carries TRBV27 and TRBJ2-5; 9 bases map to TRBD1. The CDR3 extends over 15 amino acids. V dropped 5 bases and J dropped 3; count of bases not matched to a gene: 7. Germline values: CDR1 MNHEY, CDR2 SMNVEV (reference sequence). CDR3 sequence reads: CASSRGTGKEETQYF. CDR3 DNA: TGTGCCAGCAGTCGCGGGACAGGGAAAGAAGAGACCCAGTACTTC.

This clone was detected a few times. This rearrangement joins TRBV2 to TRBJ1-1, with 8 bases matching TRBD1. The germline gives CDR1 SNHLY, CDR2 FYNNEI. V lost 4 bases to trimming and J lost 11 bases; unmatched junction nucleotides: 6. This CDR3 comprises 12 residues. CDR3 nucleotide sequence: TGTGCCAGCAGTGGACAGGGGAGATTCGCTTTCTTT. It yields the protein CASSGQGRFAFF. The variable domain in full, completed from reference TRBV2 and TRBJ1-1, reads EPEVTQTPSHQVTQMGQEVILRCVPISNHLYFYWYRQILGQKVEFLVSFYNNEISEKSEIFDDQFSVERPDGSNFTLKIRSTKLEDSAMYFCASSGQGRFAFFGQGTRLTVV.